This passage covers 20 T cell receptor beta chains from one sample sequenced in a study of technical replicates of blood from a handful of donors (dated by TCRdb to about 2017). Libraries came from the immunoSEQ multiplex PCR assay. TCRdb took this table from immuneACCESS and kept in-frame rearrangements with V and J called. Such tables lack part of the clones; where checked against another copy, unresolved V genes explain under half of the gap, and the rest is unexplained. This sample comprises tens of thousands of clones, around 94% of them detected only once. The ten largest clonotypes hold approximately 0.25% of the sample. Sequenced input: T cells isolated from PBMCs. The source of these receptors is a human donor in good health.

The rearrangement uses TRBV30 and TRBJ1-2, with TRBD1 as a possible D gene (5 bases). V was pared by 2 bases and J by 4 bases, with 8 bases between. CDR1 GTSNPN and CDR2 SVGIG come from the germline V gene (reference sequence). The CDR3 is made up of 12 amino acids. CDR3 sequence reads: CAWSNGGYGYTF. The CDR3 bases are TGTGCCTGGAGTAACGGGGGCTATGGCTACACCTTC.

CDR3 protein: CATGSGFTDTQYF. The CDR3 DNA reads TGTGCCACCGGCAGCGGTTTCACAGATACGCAGTATTTT. V usage is TRBV19 and J usage is TRBJ2-3, with D maybe TRBD2 (5 bases). V lost 10 bases to trimming and J lost 2 bases, with 13 bases between them. The length of the CDR3 is 13 residues. From germline, CDR1 is LNHDA and CDR2 SQIVND (reference sequence).

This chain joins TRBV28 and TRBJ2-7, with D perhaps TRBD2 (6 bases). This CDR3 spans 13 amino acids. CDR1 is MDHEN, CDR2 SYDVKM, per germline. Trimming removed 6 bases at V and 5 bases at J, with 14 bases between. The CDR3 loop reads CASSRVRGDEQYF. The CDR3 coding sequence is TGTGCCAGCAGCCGAGTGCGGGGTGACGAGCAGTACTTC.

DNA for the CDR3: TGTGCCAGTACCGGGAGAGGCGAGCAGTACTTC. Its protein product is CASTGRGEQYF. The genes are TRBV19 and TRBJ2-7; weak D call: TRBD2 (6 bases). The V end was cut by 7 bases, the J end by 6 bases, with 10 bases between. This CDR3 has 11 residues. The V gene's germline CDR1 is LNHDA and CDR2 SQIVND (reference sequence).

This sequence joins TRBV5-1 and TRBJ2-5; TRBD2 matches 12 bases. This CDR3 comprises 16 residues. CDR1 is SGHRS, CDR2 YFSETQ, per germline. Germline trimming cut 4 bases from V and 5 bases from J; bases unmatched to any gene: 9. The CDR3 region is CASSPETSGGRETQYF. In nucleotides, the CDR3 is TGCGCCAGCAGCCCGGAAACTAGCGGGGGGCGGGAGACCCAGTACTTC.

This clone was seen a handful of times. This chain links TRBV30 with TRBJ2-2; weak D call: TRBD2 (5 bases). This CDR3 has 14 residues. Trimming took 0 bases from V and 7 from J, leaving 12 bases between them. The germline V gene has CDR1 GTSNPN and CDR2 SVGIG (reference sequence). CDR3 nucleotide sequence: TGTGCCTGGAGTGTACTAGGGTCGATCGGGGAGCTGTTTTTT. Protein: CAWSVLGSIGELFF.

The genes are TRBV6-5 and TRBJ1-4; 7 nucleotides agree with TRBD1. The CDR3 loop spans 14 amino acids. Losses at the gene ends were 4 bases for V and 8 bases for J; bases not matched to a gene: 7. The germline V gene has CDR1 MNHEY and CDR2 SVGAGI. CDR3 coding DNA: TGTGCCAGCAGTTTAAGGGGGACAGAAGAAAAACTGTTTTTT. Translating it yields CASSLRGTEEKLFF.

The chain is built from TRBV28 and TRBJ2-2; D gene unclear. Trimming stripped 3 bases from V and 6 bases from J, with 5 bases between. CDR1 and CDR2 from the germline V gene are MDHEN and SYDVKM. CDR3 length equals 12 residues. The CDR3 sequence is CASSLRSGELFF. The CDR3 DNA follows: TGTGCCAGCAGTTTGAGGTCCGGGGAGCTGTTTTTT. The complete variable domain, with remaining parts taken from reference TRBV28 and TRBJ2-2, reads DVKVTQSSRYLVKRTGEKVFLECVQDMDHENMFWYRQDPGLGLRLIYFSYDVKMKEKGDIPEGYSVSREKKERFSLILESASTNQTSMYLCASSLRSGELFFGEGSRLTVL.

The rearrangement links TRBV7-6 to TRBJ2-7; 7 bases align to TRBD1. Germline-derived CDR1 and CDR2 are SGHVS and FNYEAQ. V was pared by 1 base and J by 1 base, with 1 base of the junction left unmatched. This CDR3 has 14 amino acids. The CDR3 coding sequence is TGTGCCAGCAGCTTAGAACAGGGGTCCTACGAGCAGTACTTC. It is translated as CASSLEQGSYEQYF.

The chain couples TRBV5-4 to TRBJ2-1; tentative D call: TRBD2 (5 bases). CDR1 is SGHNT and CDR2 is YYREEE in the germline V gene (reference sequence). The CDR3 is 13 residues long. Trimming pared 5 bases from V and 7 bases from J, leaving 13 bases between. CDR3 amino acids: CASRASRGNEQFF. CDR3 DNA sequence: TGTGCCAGCAGAGCTTCCCGAGGGAATGAGCAGTTCTTC.

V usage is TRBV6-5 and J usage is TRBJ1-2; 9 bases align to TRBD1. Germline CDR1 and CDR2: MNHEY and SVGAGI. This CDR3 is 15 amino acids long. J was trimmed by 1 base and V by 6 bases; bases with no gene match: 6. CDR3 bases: TGTGCCAGCAGCGGGACAGGGTTGAATAACTATGGCTACACCTTC. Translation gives CASSGTGLNNYGYTF.

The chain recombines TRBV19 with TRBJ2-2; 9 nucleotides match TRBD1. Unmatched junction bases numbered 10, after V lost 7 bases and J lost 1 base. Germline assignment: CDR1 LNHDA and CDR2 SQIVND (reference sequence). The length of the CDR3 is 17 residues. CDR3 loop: CASTPLPGQGNTGELFF. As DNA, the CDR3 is TGTGCCAGTACCCCCCTACCGGGACAGGGGAACACCGGGGAGCTGTTTTTT.

CDR3 sequence: CASSTKRDVAGQETQYF. The CDR3 nucleotides are TGCGCCAGCAGCACCAAGCGCGATGTAGCGGGGCAAGAGACCCAGTACTTC. The V call is TRBV5-1, the J call TRBJ2-5; 8 bases map to TRBD2. Germline lookup yields CDR1 SGHRS and CDR2 YFSETQ. The length of the CDR3 is 17 residues. Trimming took 4 bases from V and 2 from J; bases not matched to a gene: 13. Full variable domain (rest looked up from reference TRBV5-1 and TRBJ2-5): KAGVTQTPRYLIKTRGQQVTLSCSPISGHRSVSWYQQTPGQGLQFLFEYFSETQRNKGNFPGRFSGRQFSNSRSEMNVSTLELGDSALYLCASSTKRDVAGQETQYFGPGTRLLVL.

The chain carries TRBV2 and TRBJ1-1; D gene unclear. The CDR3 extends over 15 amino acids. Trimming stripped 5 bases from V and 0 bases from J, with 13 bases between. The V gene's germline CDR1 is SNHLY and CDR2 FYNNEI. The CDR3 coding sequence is TGTGCCAGCAGTCCCCGACTGATCATGAACACTGAAGCTTTCTTT. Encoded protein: CASSPRLIMNTEAFF.

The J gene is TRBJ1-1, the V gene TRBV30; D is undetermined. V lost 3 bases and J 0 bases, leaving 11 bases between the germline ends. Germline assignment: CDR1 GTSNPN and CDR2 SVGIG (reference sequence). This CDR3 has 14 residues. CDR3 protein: CAWSTASMNTEAFF. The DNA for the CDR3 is TGTGCCTGGAGCACAGCTTCGATGAACACTGAAGCTTTCTTT.

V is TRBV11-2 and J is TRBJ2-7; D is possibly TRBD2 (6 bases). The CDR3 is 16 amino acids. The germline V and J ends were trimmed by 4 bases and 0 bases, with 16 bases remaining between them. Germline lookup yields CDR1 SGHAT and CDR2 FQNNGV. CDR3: CASSSWGEFPSYEQYF. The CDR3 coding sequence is TGTGCCAGCAGCTCGTGGGGGGAGTTCCCCTCCTACGAGCAGTACTTC.

CDR3 residues: CASREPSLYEQYF. CDR3 sequence (DNA): TGTGCCAGCAGGGAGCCCTCCCTATACGAGCAGTACTTC. The chain is built from TRBV6-1 and TRBJ2-7, with D unresolved. CDR3 length: 13 amino acids. V was clipped by 6 bases and J by 4 bases, with 13 bases between them. Germline V gives CDR1 MNHNS, CDR2 SASEGT.

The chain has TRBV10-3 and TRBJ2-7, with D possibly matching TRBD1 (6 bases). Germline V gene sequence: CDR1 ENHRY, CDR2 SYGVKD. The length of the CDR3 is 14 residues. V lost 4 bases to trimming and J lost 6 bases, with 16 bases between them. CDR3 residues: CAISGGTGSSEQYF. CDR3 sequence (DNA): TGTGCCATCAGTGGGGGTACAGGGAGCAGCGAGCAGTACTTC.

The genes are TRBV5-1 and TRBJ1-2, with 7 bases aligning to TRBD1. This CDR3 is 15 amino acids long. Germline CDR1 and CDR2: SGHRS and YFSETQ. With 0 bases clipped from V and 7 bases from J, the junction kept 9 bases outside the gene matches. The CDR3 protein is CASSLVEGGGRGYTF. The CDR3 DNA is TGCGCCAGCAGCTTGGTAGAAGGGGGCGGGCGTGGCTACACCTTC.

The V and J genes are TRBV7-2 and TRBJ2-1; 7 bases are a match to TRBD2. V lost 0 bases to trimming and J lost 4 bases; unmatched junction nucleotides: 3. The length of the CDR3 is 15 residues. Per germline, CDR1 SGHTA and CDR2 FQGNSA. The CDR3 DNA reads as TGTGCCAGCAGCTTAGCGGGGAGGGGTTACAATGAGCAGTTCTTC. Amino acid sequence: CASSLAGRGYNEQFF.